This TCR beta chain was identified in a study of technical replicates of blood from several donors. The V and J ends lost 5 bases and 5 bases respectively, with 14 bases between them. Germline V gives CDR1 SGHTS, CDR2 YDEGEE. There are 14 residues in the CDR3. The repertoire was sequenced with immunoSEQ multiplex PCR; TCRdb's copy has only in-frame clones and lacks some. The sample holds tens of thousands of clones, roughly 98% seen once. The specimen sequenced was T cells isolated from PBMCs. This TCR came from a human donor in good health. This chain connects TRBV5-8 to TRBJ2-1; a possible D gene is TRBD1 (6 bases). For the CDR3, the DNA is TGTGCCAGCAGTCCCGGGACAAAGAACAATGAGCAGTTCTTC. The encoded protein is CASSPGTKNNEQFF.